These T cell receptor beta chains were read from a single sample in a study of response to subunit inactivated influenza vaccine. TCRdb re-called the RT-PCR reads with MiXCR, one entry per CDR3 protein. Counted here are 700,000 to 800,000 distinct CDR3 sequences, under 20% occurring once; the ten biggest clones make up 11%. Material: PBMCs from blood, obtained roughly 5 days after vaccination. The receptor set was obtained from a man aged 45-65 years who received an inactivated influenza vaccine. Each CDR3 is given with its conserved first and last residue. The order of the fields is D gene, V gene, clone size, J gene, CDR3 DNA, CDR3 protein. D genes are given only for firm matches. Not all rows give a size; the values are once, few, many and, for expanded clones, a class.

NA,TRBV5-1,few,TRBJ1-1,TGCGCCAGCAGCGGGGGGTCAGGGATCAACACTGAAGCTTTCTTT,CASSGGSGINTEAFF
NA,TRBV20-1,NA,TRBJ1-2,TGCAGTGCTAGAAGACAGTACCTCGCCCACTATGGCTACACCTTC,CSARRQYLAHYGYTF
NA,TRBV12-3/TRBV12-4,NA,TRBJ2-3,TGTGCCAGCAGCCTCGAGTCTTTCGATACGCAGTATTTT,CASSLESFDTQYF
TRBD2,TRBV7-8,few,TRBJ2-1,TGTGCCAGCAGCTTAGTTGTTAGCGGGGGGGTCAGTGAGCAGTTCTTC,CASSLVVSGGVSEQFF
NA,TRBV12-3/TRBV12-4,few,TRBJ1-6,TGTGCCAGCAGCCTTGACTGGAGCTCCTATAATTCACCCCTCCACTTT,CASSLDWSSYNSPLHF
TRBD1,TRBV12-3/TRBV12-4,many,TRBJ2-7,TGTGCCAGCAGTTTAAACAGGGGAAACGAGCAGTACTTC,CASSLNRGNEQYF
TRBD1,TRBV4-2,few,TRBJ1-2,TGTGCCAGCAGCCAAGACTTGCGGCGGGACAGGGGATTCTATGGCTACACCTTC,CASSQDLRRDRGFYGYTF
TRBD2,TRBV29-1,many,TRBJ2-1,TGCAGCGTTATAGGCGGGAGGGGGTACAATGAGCAGTTCTTC,CSVIGGRGYNEQFF
TRBD2,TRBV10-3,NA,TRBJ2-3,TGTGCCATCAGTGGGGCGAGCGGGAGTGGCACAGATACGCAGTATTTT,CAISGASGSGTDTQYF
NA,TRBV7-2,many,TRBJ2-5,TGTGCCAGCAGCTTGGCTTCAGGGGGGGCAGAGACCCAGTACTTC,CASSLASGGAETQYF
NA,TRBV6-2/TRBV6-3,NA,TRBJ2-7,TGTGCCAGCAGTTACAGGGGCGGAGTATCGAGGGAGCAGTACTTC,CASSYRGGVSREQYF
NA,TRBV11-2,once,TRBJ2-2,TGTGCCAGCAGCCGGACGCCACGAGGCACCGGGGAGCTGTTTTTT,CASSRTPRGTGELFF
NA,TRBV6-1,NA,TRBJ2-2,TGTGCCAGCAGTACCCTACTGATGGGGCGGGGTTACACCGGGGAGCTGTTTTTT,CASSTLLMGRGYTGELFF
TRBD2,TRBV3-1,few,TRBJ2-1,TGTGCCAGCAGCCCCGGAGCGGGGTTTGTGGGCAATGAGCAGTTCTTC,CASSPGAGFVGNEQFF
TRBD1,TRBV29-1,NA,TRBJ2-1,TGCATGGCCAGGGGGCGCTTCCTCCGGGAGCAGTTCTTC,CMARGRFLREQFF
NA,TRBV4-2,many,TRBJ1-4,TGTGCCAGCAGCCAAGAGGCCGTTCGGGTAACTAATGAAAAACTGTTTTTT,CASSQEAVRVTNEKLFF
NA,TRBV5-1,few,TRBJ1-2,TGCGCCAGCAGCCCGGGACGAGGGGTACCTAACTATGGCTACACCTTC,CASSPGRGVPNYGYTF
NA,TRBV21-1,NA,TRBJ1-2,TGTGCCAGCAGCAGAAAAACCCCTATGCCGGGCTACACTAACTATGGCTACACCTTC,CASSRKTPMPGYTNYGYTF
TRBD1,TRBV5-1,many,TRBJ1-1,TGCGCCAGCAGCTTGGGACAGGGCGGTGAAGCTTTCTTT,CASSLGQGGEAFF
NA,TRBV20-1,many,TRBJ1-2,TGCAGTGCTAGCCGGGGGTATGGCTACACCTTC,CSASRGYGYTF
NA,TRBV27,NA,TRBJ1-2,TGTGCCAGCAGTACCCGGGACGGACCCTATGGCTACACCTTC,CASSTRDGPYGYTF
NA,TRBV6-1,NA,TRBJ2-4,TGTGCCAGCAGTCTCGGCCCGACAAGATTTAACATTCAGTACTTC,CASSLGPTRFNIQYF